The clone carrying this TCR beta chain was counted a few times. Amplification of TCR beta CDR3 regions used RNA as the template. With the HTBI primer set, the TCR CDR3 went through a first round of RT-PCR. TCRdb redid the calling of the multiplex PCR reads with MiXCR, one entry per CDR3 protein. The sample yields 300,000 to 450,000 distinct CDR3 sequences, roughly 13% seen once. The source of the sample is a study of T cells in Graves' hyperthyroidism and ophthalmopathy. Germline trimming cut 6 bases from V and 7 bases from J; bases unmatched to any gene: 3. The CDR3 has 11 amino acids. Sequencing was carried out using blood. The chain has TRBV12-3 or TRBV12-4 and TRBJ2-7, with TRBD1 identical over 7 bases. The sequence was obtained from a woman aged 18-35 years with Graves' hyperthyroidism. The CDR3 DNA sequence: TGTGCCAGCAGCCACAGGGGTGAGCAGTACTTC. It is translated as CASSHRGEQYF.